The 5 T cell receptor beta chains listed next were all sequenced from one sample in a study of T-cell reconstitution after alpha-beta-depleted transplantation in children. Unique molecular identifiers were incorporated into the prepared TCRbeta library. TCRdb fed the PCR reads into MiXCR, producing one record per CDR3 protein. The table lists about 870,000 distinct CDR3 sequences, roughly 15% of them singletons. This sample comprised PBMCs, mostly from graft donor cells, obtained 360 days after TCRalphabeta/CD19-depleted stem cell transplant. The source is a male patient under 18 who had a stem cell transplant for acute lymphoblastic leukemia, so the T cells may come from the graft donor.

This clonotype has just a few counts. This rearrangement joins TRBV15 to TRBJ1-5; no definite D call. CDR3 size: 18 residues. From germline, CDR1 is LNHNV and CDR2 YYDKDF (reference sequence). Trimming took off 0 bases at V and 4 bases at J, with 19 bases between the two ends. DNA for the CDR3: TGTGCCACCAGCAGAGAGCTCAGTAGGCAGGCCCCAAATCAGCCCCAGCATTTT. Residues: CATSRELSRQAPNQPQHF.

This chain connects TRBV20-1 to TRBJ2-1, with 9 bases that match TRBD1. The CDR3 spans 16 residues. Trimming at V came to 5 bases and at J to 2 bases, leaving 10 bases not matched to a gene. Germline CDR1 is DFQATT and CDR2 is SNEGSKA (reference sequence). This CDR3 is CSAPPRDRVTYNEQFF. The CDR3, as DNA: TGCAGTGCTCCCCCAAGGGACAGGGTCACCTACAATGAGCAGTTCTTC.

This clonotype was seen a handful of times. The chain recombines TRBV24-1 with TRBJ1-1; no clear D gene. V lost 3 bases and J lost 5, with 9 bases in between. The CDR3 totals 13 residues. Germline loops: CDR1 KGHDR, CDR2 SFDVKD. The CDR3 here is CATSDGEVTEAFF. The CDR3 DNA sequence: TGTGCCACCAGTGATGGGGAGGTAACTGAAGCTTTCTTT.

The genes are TRBV27 and TRBJ2-3; 8 positions match TRBD2. There are 14 residues in the CDR3. Germline lookup yields CDR1 MNHEY and CDR2 SMNVEV (reference sequence). V trimming: 5 bases; J trimming: 4 bases; junction bases outside the gene matches: 5. The CDR3 sequence is CASSPILAADTQYF. CDR3 nucleotides: TGTGCCAGCAGTCCCATACTAGCGGCAGATACGCAGTATTTT.

This clonotype was seen more than once but under ten times. The V call is TRBV18, the J call TRBJ2-7, with a tentative D call TRBD2 (5 bases). The CDR3 loop spans 15 amino acids. CDR1 is KGHSH and CDR2 is LQKENI in the germline V gene. V was trimmed by 3 bases and J by 0 bases, leaving 12 bases between them. CDR3 nucleotides: TGTGCCAGCTCACCTGGAGGCGGCTTCTCCTACGAGCAGTACTTC. Its translation: CASSPGGGFSYEQYF.